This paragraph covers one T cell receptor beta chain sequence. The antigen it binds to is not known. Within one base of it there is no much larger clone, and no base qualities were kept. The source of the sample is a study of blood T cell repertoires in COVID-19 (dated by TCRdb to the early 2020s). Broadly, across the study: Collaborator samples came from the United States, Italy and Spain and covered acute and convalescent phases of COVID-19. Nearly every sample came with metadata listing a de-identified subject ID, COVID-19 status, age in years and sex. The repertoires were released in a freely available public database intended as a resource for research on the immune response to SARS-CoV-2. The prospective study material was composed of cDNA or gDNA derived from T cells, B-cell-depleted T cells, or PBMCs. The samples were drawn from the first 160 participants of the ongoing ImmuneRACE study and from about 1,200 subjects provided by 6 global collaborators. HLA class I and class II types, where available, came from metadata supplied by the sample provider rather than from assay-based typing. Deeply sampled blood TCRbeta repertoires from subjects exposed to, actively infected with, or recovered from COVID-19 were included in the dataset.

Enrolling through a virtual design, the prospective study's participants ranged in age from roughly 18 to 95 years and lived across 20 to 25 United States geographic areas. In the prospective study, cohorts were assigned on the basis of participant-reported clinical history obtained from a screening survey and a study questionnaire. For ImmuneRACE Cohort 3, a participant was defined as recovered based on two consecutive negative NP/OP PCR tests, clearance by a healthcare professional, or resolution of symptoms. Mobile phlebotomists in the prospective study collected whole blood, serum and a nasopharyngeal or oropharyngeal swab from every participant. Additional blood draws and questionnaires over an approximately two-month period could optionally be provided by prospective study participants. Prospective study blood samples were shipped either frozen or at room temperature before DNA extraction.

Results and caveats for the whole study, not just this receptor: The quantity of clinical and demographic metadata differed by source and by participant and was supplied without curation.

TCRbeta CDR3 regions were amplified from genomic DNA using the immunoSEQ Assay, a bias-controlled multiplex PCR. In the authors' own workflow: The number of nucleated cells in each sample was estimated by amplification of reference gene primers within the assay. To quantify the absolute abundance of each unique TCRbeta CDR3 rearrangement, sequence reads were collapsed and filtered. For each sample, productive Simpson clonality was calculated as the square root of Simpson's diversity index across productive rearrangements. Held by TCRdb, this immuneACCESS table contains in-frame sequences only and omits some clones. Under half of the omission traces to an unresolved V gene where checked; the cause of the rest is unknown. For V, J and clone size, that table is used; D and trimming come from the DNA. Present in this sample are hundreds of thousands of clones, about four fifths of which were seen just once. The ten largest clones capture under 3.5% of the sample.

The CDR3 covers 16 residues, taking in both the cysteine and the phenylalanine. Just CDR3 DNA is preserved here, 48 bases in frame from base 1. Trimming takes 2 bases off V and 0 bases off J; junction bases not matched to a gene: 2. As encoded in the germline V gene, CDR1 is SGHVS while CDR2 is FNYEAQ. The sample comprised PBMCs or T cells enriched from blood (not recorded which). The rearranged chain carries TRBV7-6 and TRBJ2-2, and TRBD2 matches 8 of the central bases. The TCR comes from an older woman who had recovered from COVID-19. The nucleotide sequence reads TGTGCCAGCAGCTTACGGGGGGGCGCGAACACCGGGGAGCTGTTTTTT. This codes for CASSLRGGANTGELFF.